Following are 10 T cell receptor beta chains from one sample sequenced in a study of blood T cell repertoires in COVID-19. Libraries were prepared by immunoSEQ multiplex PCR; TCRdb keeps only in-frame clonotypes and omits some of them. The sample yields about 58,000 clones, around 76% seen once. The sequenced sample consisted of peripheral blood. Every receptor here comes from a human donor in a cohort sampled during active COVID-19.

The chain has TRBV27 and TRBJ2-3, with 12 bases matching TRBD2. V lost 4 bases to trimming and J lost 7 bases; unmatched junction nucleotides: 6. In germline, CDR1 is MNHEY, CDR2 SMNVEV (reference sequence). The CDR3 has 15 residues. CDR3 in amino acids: CASSSLAGGPYTQYF. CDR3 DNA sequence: TGTGCCAGCAGTTCTCTAGCGGGAGGGCCGTATACGCAGTATTTT.

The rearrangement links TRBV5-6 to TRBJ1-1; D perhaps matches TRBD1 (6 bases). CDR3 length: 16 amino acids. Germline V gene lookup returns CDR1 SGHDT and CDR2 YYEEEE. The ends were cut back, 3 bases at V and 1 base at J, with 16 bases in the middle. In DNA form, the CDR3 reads TGTGCCAGCAGCTACTTCTTTTGGGACAAGAACACTGAAGCTTTCTTT. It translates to CASSYFFWDKNTEAFF.

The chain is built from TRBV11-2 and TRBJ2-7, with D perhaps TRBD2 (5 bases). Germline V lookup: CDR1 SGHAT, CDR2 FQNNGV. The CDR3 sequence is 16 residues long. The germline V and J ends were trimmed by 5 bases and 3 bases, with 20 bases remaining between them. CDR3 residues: CASSPGKVGLSYEQYF. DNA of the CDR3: TGTGCCAGCAGCCCGGGAAAAGTGGGTTTGAGCTACGAGCAGTACTTC.

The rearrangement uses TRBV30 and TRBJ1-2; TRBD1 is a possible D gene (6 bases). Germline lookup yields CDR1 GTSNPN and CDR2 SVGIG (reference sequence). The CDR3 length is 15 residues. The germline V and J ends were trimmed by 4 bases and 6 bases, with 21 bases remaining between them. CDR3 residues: CAWIRSGQRMDGYTF. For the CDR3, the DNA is TGTGCCTGGATCAGGTCGGGACAACGAATGGATGGCTACACCTTC.

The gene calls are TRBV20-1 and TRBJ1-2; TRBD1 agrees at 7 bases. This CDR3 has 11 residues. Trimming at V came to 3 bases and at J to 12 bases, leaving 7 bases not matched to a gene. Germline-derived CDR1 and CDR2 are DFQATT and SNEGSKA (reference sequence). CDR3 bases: TGCAGTGCTAGGAAGGGGGCCAGGGACACCTTC. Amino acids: CSARKGARDTF.

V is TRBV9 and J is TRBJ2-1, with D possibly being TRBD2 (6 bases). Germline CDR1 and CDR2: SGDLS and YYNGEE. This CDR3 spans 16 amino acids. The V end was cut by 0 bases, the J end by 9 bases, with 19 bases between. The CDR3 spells CASSVGLSGQIVEQFF. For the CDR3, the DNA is TGTGCCAGCAGCGTAGGTCTAAGCGGGCAGATCGTTGAGCAGTTCTTC.

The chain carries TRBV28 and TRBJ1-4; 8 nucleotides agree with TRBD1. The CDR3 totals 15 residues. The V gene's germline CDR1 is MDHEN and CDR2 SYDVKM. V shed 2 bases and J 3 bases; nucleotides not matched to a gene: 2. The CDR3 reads CASSLAGGANEKLFF. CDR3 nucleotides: TGTGCCAGCAGTTTAGCAGGGGGCGCTAATGAAAAACTGTTTTTT.

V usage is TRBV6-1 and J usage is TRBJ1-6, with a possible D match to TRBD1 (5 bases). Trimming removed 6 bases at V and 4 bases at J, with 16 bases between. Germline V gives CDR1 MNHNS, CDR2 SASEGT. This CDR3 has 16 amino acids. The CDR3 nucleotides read TGTGCCAGCAGGGAAACGGGGGGAGGATATAATTCACCCCTCCACTTT. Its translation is CASRETGGGYNSPLHF.

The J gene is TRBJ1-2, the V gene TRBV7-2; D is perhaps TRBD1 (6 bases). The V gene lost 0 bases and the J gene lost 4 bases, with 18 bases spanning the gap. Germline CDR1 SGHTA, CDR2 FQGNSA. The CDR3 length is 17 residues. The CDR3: CASSLASGTGKGYGYTF. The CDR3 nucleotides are TGTGCCAGCAGCTTAGCGTCAGGTACAGGGAAGGGCTATGGCTACACCTTC.

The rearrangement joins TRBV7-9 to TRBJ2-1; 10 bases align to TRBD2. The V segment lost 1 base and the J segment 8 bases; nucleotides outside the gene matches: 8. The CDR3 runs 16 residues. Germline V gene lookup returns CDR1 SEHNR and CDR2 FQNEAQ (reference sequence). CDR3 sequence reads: CASSLDVLAGVDEQFF. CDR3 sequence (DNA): TGTGCCAGCAGCTTAGATGTGCTAGCGGGAGTGGATGAGCAGTTCTTC.